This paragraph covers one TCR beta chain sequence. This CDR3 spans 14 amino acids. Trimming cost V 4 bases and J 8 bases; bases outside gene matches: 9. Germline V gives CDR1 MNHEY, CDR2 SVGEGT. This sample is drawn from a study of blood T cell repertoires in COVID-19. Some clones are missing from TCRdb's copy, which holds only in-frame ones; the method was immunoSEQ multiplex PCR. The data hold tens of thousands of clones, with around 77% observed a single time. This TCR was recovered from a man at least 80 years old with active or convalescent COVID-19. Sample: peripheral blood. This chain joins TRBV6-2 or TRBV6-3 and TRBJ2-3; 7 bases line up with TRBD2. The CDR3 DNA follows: TGTGCCAGCAGTTCTGGACTAGTTACTGGTACGCAGTATTTT. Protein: CASSSGLVTGTQYF.